The 28 T cell receptor beta chains below all came from one sample that was sequenced in a study of shared clonotypes between healthy human individuals. Sequencing was performed with immunoSEQ multiplex PCR; in TCRdb, only in-frame clones are kept and a portion is missing. The data show roughly 1.5 million clones, with 95% to 99% seen just once and about 0.45% held by the top ten. Sequenced sample: naive CD4+ T cells sorted from blood. Subset indicated: CD45RA+ positively selected. These receptors all come from a man aged 25 to 45 in good health.

The rearrangement uses TRBV5-4 and TRBJ2-4; D remains ambiguous. The CDR3 runs 13 residues. The germline gives CDR1 SGHNT, CDR2 YYREEE (reference sequence). The V and J ends lost 4 bases and 9 bases respectively, with 14 bases between them. CDR3 amino acids: CASSPDLRGIQYF. The DNA of the CDR3 is TGTGCCAGCAGCCCCGACCTGAGAGGCATTCAGTACTTC.

In DNA form, the CDR3 reads TGTGCCAGCTGGGGTCTAGCGGCTAGCACAGATACGCAGTATTTT. Encoded protein: CASWGLAASTDTQYF. V and J are TRBV7-2 and TRBJ2-3; 7 nucleotides align to TRBD2. Germline assignment: CDR1 SGHTA and CDR2 FQGNSA. The CDR3 totals 15 residues. The J segment lost 0 bases and the V segment lost 8 bases, leaving 8 bases of the junction unmatched.

This chain links TRBV2 with TRBJ1-5; D not certain. Germline V CDR1 and CDR2: SNHLY, FYNNEI. Trimming left V 7 bases short and J 0 bases short, with 10 bases between. The CDR3 totals 14 residues. The CDR3 DNA is TGTGCCAGCAAATTAGGGCCTAGCAATCAGCCCCAGCATTTT. Protein sequence: CASKLGPSNQPQHF. Drawing the rest from reference TRBV2 and TRBJ1-5, the complete variable domain is EPEVTQTPSHQVTQMGQEVILRCVPISNHLYFYWYRQILGQKVEFLVSFYNNEISEKSEIFDDQFSVERPDGSNFTLKIRSTKLEDSAMYFCASKLGPSNQPQHFGDGTRLSIL.

This sequence joins TRBV10-3 and TRBJ1-2; possibly TRBD1 for D (5 bases). Germline loops: CDR1 ENHRY, CDR2 SYGVKD. Trimming stripped 4 bases from V and 1 base from J, with 13 bases between. The CDR3 extends over 15 amino acids. The CDR3 here is CAISASGPINYGYTF. In DNA form, the CDR3 reads TGTGCCATCAGTGCGTCGGGACCTATTAACTATGGCTACACCTTC.

This rearrangement joins TRBV6-5 to TRBJ1-5; D perhaps matches TRBD1 (6 bases). Looked up from germline, CDR1 is MNHEY and CDR2 is SVGAGI. The CDR3 is made up of 15 amino acids. The ends were cut back, 5 bases at V and 1 base at J, with 12 bases in the middle. The CDR3 DNA follows: TGTGCCAGCAGTCAAAACGGACAGAGCAATCAGCCCCAGCATTTT. Its protein product is CASSQNGQSNQPQHF.

With regard to this clone: The same CDR3 can be traced to other DNA sequences in this sample. The rearrangement joins TRBV10-1 to TRBJ2-1; 9 bases agree with TRBD1. This CDR3 is 12 amino acids long. V was pared by 3 bases and J by 14 bases, with 5 bases of the junction left unmatched. CDR1 and CDR2 (germline): WNHNN, SYGVQD (reference sequence). The DNA for the CDR3 is TGCGCCAGCAGTGAACCAGGACAGGGGAAGTTCTTC. Translated: CASSEPGQGKFF.

The chain is built from TRBV21-1 and TRBJ2-2; the table's D call, TRBD1, has no DNA check behind it. TRBV21-1 is shown as a pseudogene. The CDR3 is 16 residues long. DNA of the CDR3: TGTGCCAGCAGCGCCAACAGGGGGCAAGGACCCGGGGAGCTGTTTTTT. Translated, it gives CASSANRGQGPGELFF.

This sequence joins TRBV5-5 and TRBJ1-2; D remains ambiguous. V shed 2 bases and J shed 4 bases, with 12 bases lying between them. Germline-derived CDR1 and CDR2 are SGHKS and YYEKEE (reference sequence). This CDR3 is 14 amino acids long. For the CDR3, the DNA is TGTGCCAGCAGCTTCGAGCAGGTGCCCTATGGCTACACCTTC. Translated: CASSFEQVPYGYTF. The variable domain in full, completed from reference TRBV5-5 and TRBJ1-2, reads DAGVTQSPTHLIKTRGQQVTLRCSPISGHKSVSWYQQVLGQGPQFIFQYYEKEERGRGNFPDRFSARQFPNYSSELNVNALLLGDSALYLCASSFEQVPYGYTFGSGTRLTVV.

This clone appeared once. In the same sample, other DNA sequences code for this CDR3. V and J are TRBV7-6 and TRBJ2-7, with 7 bases identical to TRBD1. This CDR3 has 14 amino acids. CDR1 and CDR2 from the germline V gene are SGHVS and FNYEAQ. The V gene end was trimmed by 0 bases and the J gene end by 4 bases; junction bases not matched to a gene: 3. The CDR3 DNA reads TGTGCCAGCAGCTTAGCGGGGACAGCGTACGAGCAGTACTTC. Amino acid sequence: CASSLAGTAYEQYF.

The genes are TRBV14 and TRBJ2-2, with 7 bases that match TRBD1. V lost 0 bases to trimming and J lost 3 bases; unmatched junction nucleotides: 13. Germline-derived CDR1 and CDR2 are SGHDN and FVKESK. The CDR3 is 19 amino acids. The CDR3 region has the DNA TGTGCCAGCAGCCAAGATCTCCCGGCCTGGACAGGAGACACCGGGGAGCTGTTTTTT. Its protein product is CASSQDLPAWTGDTGELFF. Looking up the rest from reference TRBV14 and TRBJ2-2 gives the full variable domain: EAGVTQFPSHSVIEKGQTVTLRCDPISGHDNLYWYRRVMGKEIKFLLHFVKESKQDESGMPNNRFLAERTGGTYSTLKVQPAELEDSGVYFCASSQDLPAWTGDTGELFFGEGSRLTVL.

The chain uses TRBV5-1 and TRBJ1-1, with D maybe TRBD1 (5 bases). Germline loops: CDR1 SGHRS, CDR2 YFSETQ. Between the trimmed V and J ends, which lost 6 bases and 2 bases, there was a span of 14 bases. The CDR3 has 14 residues. This chain's CDR3 is CASKSEQGNTEAFF. As DNA, the CDR3 is TGCGCCAGCAAATCTGAGCAGGGAAACACTGAAGCTTTCTTT.

The chain employs TRBV28 and TRBJ2-3; 8 bases line up with TRBD2. Germline CDR1 is MDHEN and CDR2 is SYDVKM. V shed 4 bases, J shed 6 bases, and the junction held 9 bases outside the gene matches. The CDR3 contains 15 residues. The CDR3 here is CASSSSGSRYDTQYF. CDR3 nucleotide sequence: TGTGCCAGCAGTTCCAGCGGGAGTAGGTACGATACGCAGTATTTT. Full variable domain (outside the CDR3, taken from reference TRBV28 and TRBJ2-3): DVKVTQSSRYLVKRTGEKVFLECVQDMDHENMFWYRQDPGLGLRLIYFSYDVKMKEKGDIPEGYSVSREKKERFSLILESASTNQTSMYLCASSSSGSRYDTQYFGPGTRLTVL.

The J gene is TRBJ2-1, the V gene TRBV15; 9 nucleotides agree with TRBD2. Germline V gene lookup returns CDR1 LNHNV and CDR2 YYDKDF (reference sequence). This CDR3 has 16 residues. Trimming took 3 bases from V and 3 from J; bases not matched to a gene: 6. The CDR3 spells CATSRETSGYYNEQFF. As DNA, the CDR3 is TGTGCCACCAGCAGGGAGACTAGCGGCTACTACAATGAGCAGTTCTTC.

In the case of this clone: Other DNA sequences in this specimen translate into the identical CDR3. The chain uses TRBV5-1 and TRBJ2-5; perhaps TRBD1 as D (6 bases). This CDR3 contains 15 residues. Germline lookup yields CDR1 SGHRS and CDR2 YFSETQ. Between the trimmed V and J ends, which lost 0 bases and 3 bases, there was a span of 12 bases. The CDR3 bases are TGCGCCAGCAGCTTGGCGGGGACAAAAGAAGAGACCCAGTACTTC. It translates to CASSLAGTKEETQYF. Filled out from reference TRBV5-1 and TRBJ2-5, the complete variable domain reads KAGVTQTPRYLIKTRGQQVTLSCSPISGHRSVSWYQQTPGQGLQFLFEYFSETQRNKGNFPGRFSGRQFSNSRSEMNVSTLELGDSALYLCASSLAGTKEETQYFGPGTRLLVL.

The chain is built from TRBV5-4 and TRBJ1-2; D unclear. CDR1 and CDR2 from the germline V gene are SGHNT and YYREEE (reference sequence). V dropped 4 bases and J dropped 6 bases, with 16 bases sitting between them. There are 14 residues in the CDR3. The CDR3, as DNA: TGTGCCAGCAGCCTGGGGAACCGGTGGAATGGCTACACCTTC. This sequence encodes CASSLGNRWNGYTF. Full variable domain (missing parts from reference TRBV5-4 and TRBJ1-2): ETGVTQSPTHLIKTRGQQVTLRCSSQSGHNTVSWYQQALGQGPQFIFQYYREEENGRGNFPPRFSGLQFPNYSSELNVNALELDDSALYLCASSLGNRWNGYTFGSGTRLTVV.

The V and J genes are TRBV10-2 and TRBJ2-5; a possible D gene is TRBD1 (6 bases). The CDR3 contains 15 residues. Trimming left V 8 bases short and J 4 bases short, with 20 bases between. Germline V gene sequence: CDR1 WSHSY, CDR2 SAAADI. CDR3 in amino acids: CASGVDRSGPETQYF. In DNA, the CDR3 is TGCGCCAGCGGGGTTGACAGGAGCGGACCAGAGACCCAGTACTTC.

The rearrangement joins TRBV9 to TRBJ2-1, with D unresolved. The V gene's germline CDR1 is SGDLS and CDR2 YYNGEE. CDR3 length: 14 residues. Trimming cost V 0 bases and J 8 bases, with 12 bases left between them. As DNA, the CDR3 is TGTGCCAGCAGCGTAGCGGCAGCAGGCTATGAGCAGTTCTTC. It specifies CASSVAAAGYEQFF.

The chain carries TRBV6-6 and TRBJ2-2; 8 positions agree with TRBD2. Unmatched junction bases numbered 10, after V lost 11 bases and J lost 5 bases. The V gene's germline CDR1 is MNHNY and CDR2 SVGAGI (reference sequence). The length of the CDR3 is 14 residues. The CDR3, as DNA: TGTGCCTCGAAAAGGACTAGCAGGACCGGGGAGCTGTTTTTT. As protein: CASKRTSRTGELFF.

This sequence joins TRBV2 and TRBJ2-3; 13 nucleotides align to TRBD2. V lost 7 bases, J lost 13 bases, and 20 bases stayed unmatched. Germline V gene lookup returns CDR1 SNHLY and CDR2 FYNNEI. This CDR3 contains 17 residues. CDR3 amino acids: CASISPGLAGTHNREYF. The CDR3 DNA is TGTGCCAGCATTTCCCCGGGACTAGCGGGGACCCACAATAGGGAGTATTTT.

The chain is built from TRBV4-1 and TRBJ2-1; D perhaps matches TRBD2 (5 bases). Germline V gene sequence: CDR1 MGHRA, CDR2 YSYEKL. The V and J ends lost 0 bases and 4 bases respectively, with 16 bases between them. CDR3 length: 17 amino acids. The CDR3 nucleotides are TGCGCCAGCAGCCAAGATCCGGCTAGCTGGATTTACAATGAGCAGTTCTTC. The encoded protein is CASSQDPASWIYNEQFF.

The CDR3 DNA reads as TGCGCCAGCAGCATAGGACGTATAGGAATTCCTAGCACAGATACGCAGTATTTT. Its translation is CASSIGRIGIPSTDTQYF. The chain couples TRBV5-1 to TRBJ2-3; D uncertain. V lost 4 bases and J lost 0, with 21 bases in between. CDR1 is SGHRS and CDR2 is YFSETQ in the germline V gene. This CDR3 region has 18 residues.

The genes are TRBV9 and TRBJ2-1; TRBD2 might be the D (6 bases). The CDR3 is made up of 16 amino acids. V was shortened by 1 base and J by 4 bases, with 15 bases between the two germline ends. Germline V gene data show CDR1 as SGDLS and CDR2 as YYNGEE. In DNA, the CDR3 is TGTGCCAGCAGCGTATCCTCTGGACTACCTTACAATGAGCAGTTCTTC. It translates to CASSVSSGLPYNEQFF.

This rearrangement joins TRBV19 to TRBJ2-6, with 11 bases identical to TRBD1. This CDR3 contains 18 residues. Germline lookup yields CDR1 LNHDA and CDR2 SQIVND (reference sequence). V lost 6 bases, J lost 6 bases, and 13 bases stayed unmatched. CDR3 sequence reads: CASSRRTGGASKANVLTF. The CDR3 DNA follows: TGTGCCAGTAGCAGAAGGACAGGGGGCGCGAGTAAGGCCAACGTCCTGACTTTC.

This clone came up once. The chain joins TRBV5-1 to TRBJ2-2; 10 bases match TRBD2. Trimming cost V 3 bases and J 6 bases; bases outside gene matches: 8. The length of the CDR3 is 16 residues. Germline assignment: CDR1 SGHRS and CDR2 YFSETQ. CDR3 protein: CASSSGLARSSGELFF. CDR3 sequence (DNA): TGCGCCAGCAGCTCGGGACTAGCGAGATCGTCCGGGGAGCTGTTTTTT.

The J gene is TRBJ2-1, the V gene TRBV28; D might be TRBD2 (5 bases). The V end lost 3 bases, the J end lost 2 bases, and 8 bases lay between the germline ends. Germline lookup yields CDR1 MDHEN and CDR2 SYDVKM. The CDR3 is made up of 14 amino acids. CDR3 in amino acids: CASSFNGAYNEQFF. The CDR3 coding sequence is TGTGCCAGCAGTTTCAACGGGGCCTACAATGAGCAGTTCTTC. The full variable domain, with the rest looked up from reference TRBV28 and TRBJ2-1, is DVKVTQSSRYLVKRTGEKVFLECVQDMDHENMFWYRQDPGLGLRLIYFSYDVKMKEKGDIPEGYSVSREKKERFSLILESASTNQTSMYLCASSFNGAYNEQFFGPGTRLTVL.

The V and J genes are TRBV7-9 and TRBJ2-1; unclear D gene. Trimming removed 5 bases at V and 9 bases at J, with 8 bases between. There are 11 residues in the CDR3. CDR1 is SEHNR and CDR2 is FQNEAQ in the germline V gene (reference sequence). The CDR3 bases are TGTGCCAGCAGCCCGGGCGTTGAGCAGTTCTTC. Its translation: CASSPGVEQFF.

The rearrangement uses TRBV7-2 and TRBJ2-1; 8 nucleotides line up with TRBD2. J lost 2 bases, V lost 4 bases, and 10 bases had no gene match. Germline lookup yields CDR1 SGHTA and CDR2 FQGNSA. The CDR3 extends over 17 amino acids. The CDR3 bases are TGTGCCAGCAGCTCCGCGCGGACTAGCAGCACCTACAATGAGCAGTTCTTC. It encodes CASSSARTSSTYNEQFF.

The table lists this clone with a few counts. The V and J genes are TRBV6-1 and TRBJ1-1; D is undetermined. Per the germline V gene, CDR1 is MNHNS and CDR2 is SASEGT. Trimming left V 3 bases short and J 2 bases short, with 7 bases between. This CDR3 is built from 13 residues. Here the CDR3 DNA reads TGTGCCAGCAGTGACAGTTACAACACTGAAGCTTTCTTT. Its protein product is CASSDSYNTEAFF.